A selection of T cell receptor beta chains follows, all from one sample in a study of breast tumors, draining lymph nodes, adjacent tissues. One entry per CDR3 protein, called by TCRdb with MiXCR from the multiplex PCR reads. The sample includes about 150,000 distinct CDR3 sequences, 20% to 25% of them seen just once. Sequencing was carried out using axillary lymph node tissue. The receptors here all came from a female donor with breast cancer. Some clones in this sample may be carry-over from other donors' samples. Both conserved end residues are trimmed from each CDR3. The order of the fields is J gene, CDR3 length, V gene, CDR3 protein.

TRBJ2-5 | 14 | TRBV10-1 | ASRTSGSPRQETQY
TRBJ2-5 | 12 | TRBV6-5 | ASSFGGYQETQY
TRBJ2-5 | 12 | TRBV2 | ASSREKGQETQY
TRBJ2-7 | 9 | TRBV6-2/TRBV6-3 | ASRLNYEQY
TRBJ2-2 | 12 | TRBV7-3 | ASSLARGTGELF
TRBJ2-7 | 14 | TRBV18 | ASSPSSLGSSYEQY
TRBJ2-5 | 13 | TRBV15 | ATSRAPLYQETQY
TRBJ2-7 | 12 | TRBV19 | ASSIARSDYEQY
TRBJ2-3 | 12 | TRBV5-6 | ASSISGTTDTQY
TRBJ2-1 | 11 | TRBV9 | ASSPEWSDEQF
TRBJ1-5 | 13 | TRBV6-1 | ASSAGSLANQPQH
TRBJ2-7 | 16 | TRBV3-2 | ASSLAPPPGLASHEQY
TRBJ2-7 | 13 | TRBV9 | ASSLGTSGSYEQY
TRBJ1-1 | 14 | TRBV7-2 | ASSPRTGLMNTEAF
TRBJ1-6 | 13 | TRBV5-5 | ASSWGTGWDSPLH
TRBJ2-2 | 13 | TRBV6-6 | ASRAGHANTGELF
TRBJ2-2 | 14 | TRBV7-3 | ASSLNSLGTTGELF
TRBJ1-2 | 13 | TRBV9 | ASSVGGAFIGGYT
TRBJ2-2 | 14 | TRBV6-1 | ASSNLRNPNTGELF
TRBJ2-5 | 14 | TRBV12-3/TRBV12-4 | ASSLGASGRGKTQY
TRBJ2-5 | 13 | TRBV11-1 | ASSLGGQAQETQY
TRBJ2-7 | 12 | TRBV13 | ASSPRGLSYEQY
TRBJ2-1 | 11 | TRBV20-1 | SALSGRRNEQF
TRBJ2-1 | 13 | TRBV18 | ASSPLALSYNEQF
TRBJ2-1 | 13 | TRBV11-2 | ASSPAGAFYNEQF
TRBJ2-1 | 12 | TRBV6-4 | ASSPSREGGEQF
TRBJ2-1 | 15 | TRBV6-5 | ASSRNLNSGRAFEQF
TRBJ2-1 | 14 | TRBV5-1 | ASSLTGLYSYNEQF
TRBJ2-5 | 11 | TRBV19 | ASSKRYQETQY
TRBJ2-3 | 12 | TRBV7-8 | ASSPSGRSDTQY
TRBJ2-7 | 11 | TRBV9 | ASSVVKNYEQY
TRBJ2-2 | 11 | TRBV5-1 | ASSLVYTGELF
TRBJ1-5 | 14 | TRBV28 | ASSPQNRRSNQPQH
TRBJ2-3 | 12 | TRBV20-1 | SAHPGDSTDTQY
TRBJ2-3 | 13 | TRBV20-1 | SASKREQGGDTQY
TRBJ2-7 | 9 | TRBV28 | ASTRGREQY
TRBJ2-3 | 13 | TRBV2 | ASSGALRATDTQY
TRBJ2-6 | 14 | TRBV15 | ATSRGGISGANVLT
TRBJ2-3 | 12 | TRBV19 | ASSIDSEADTQY